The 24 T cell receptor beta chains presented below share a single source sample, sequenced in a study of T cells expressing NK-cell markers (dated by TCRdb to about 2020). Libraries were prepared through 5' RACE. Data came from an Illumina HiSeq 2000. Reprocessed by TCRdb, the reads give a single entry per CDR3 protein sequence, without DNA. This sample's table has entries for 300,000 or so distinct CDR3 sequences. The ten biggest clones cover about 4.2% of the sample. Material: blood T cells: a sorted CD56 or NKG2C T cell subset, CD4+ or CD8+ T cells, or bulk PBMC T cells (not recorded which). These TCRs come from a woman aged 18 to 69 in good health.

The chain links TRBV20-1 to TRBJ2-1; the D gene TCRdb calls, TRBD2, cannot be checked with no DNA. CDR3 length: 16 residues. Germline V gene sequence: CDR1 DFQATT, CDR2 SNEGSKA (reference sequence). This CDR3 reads CSAAMPAGGSYNEQFF.

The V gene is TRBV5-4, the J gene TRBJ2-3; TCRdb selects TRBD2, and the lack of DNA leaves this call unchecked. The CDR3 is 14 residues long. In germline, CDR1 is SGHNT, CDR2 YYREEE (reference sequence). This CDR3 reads CASSPLAETDTQYF.

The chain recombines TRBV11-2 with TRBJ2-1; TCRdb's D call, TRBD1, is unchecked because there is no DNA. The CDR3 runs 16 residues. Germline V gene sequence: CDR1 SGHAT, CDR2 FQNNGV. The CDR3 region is CASSNLGGPSYNEQFF. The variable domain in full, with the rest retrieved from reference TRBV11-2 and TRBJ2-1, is EAGVAQSPRYKIIEKRQSVAFWCNPISGHATLYWYQQILGQGPKLLIQFQNNGVVDDSQLPKDRFSAERLKGVDSTLKIQPAKLEDSAVYLCASSNLGGPSYNEQFFGPGTRLTVL.

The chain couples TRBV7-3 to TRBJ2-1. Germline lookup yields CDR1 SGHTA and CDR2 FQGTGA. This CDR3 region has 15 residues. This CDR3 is CASSLIRSSYNEQFF.

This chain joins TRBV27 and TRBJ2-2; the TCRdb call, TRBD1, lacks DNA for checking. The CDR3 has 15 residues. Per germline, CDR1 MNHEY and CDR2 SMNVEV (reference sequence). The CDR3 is CASSRPRGNTGELFF.

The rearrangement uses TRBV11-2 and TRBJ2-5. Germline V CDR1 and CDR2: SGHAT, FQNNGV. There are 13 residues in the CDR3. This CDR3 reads CASSPSTVGDRYF.

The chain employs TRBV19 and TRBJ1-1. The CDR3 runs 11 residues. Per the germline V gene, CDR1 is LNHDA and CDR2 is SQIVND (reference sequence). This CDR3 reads CATSAYTEAFF.

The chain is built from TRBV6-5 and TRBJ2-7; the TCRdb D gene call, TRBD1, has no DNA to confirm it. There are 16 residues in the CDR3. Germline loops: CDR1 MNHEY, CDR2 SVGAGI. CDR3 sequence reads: CASSYSSGTGAPEQYF.

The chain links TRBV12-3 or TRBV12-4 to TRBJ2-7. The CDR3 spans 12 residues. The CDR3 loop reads CASSFSGLEQYF.

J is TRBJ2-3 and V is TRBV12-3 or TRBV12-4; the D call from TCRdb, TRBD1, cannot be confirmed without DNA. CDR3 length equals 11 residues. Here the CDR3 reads CATGARDTQYF.

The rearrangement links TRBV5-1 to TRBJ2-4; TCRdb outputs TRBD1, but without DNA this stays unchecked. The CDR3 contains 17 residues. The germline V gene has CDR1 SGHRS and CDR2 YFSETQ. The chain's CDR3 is CASSWPGTGGGQNIQYF.

The CDR3 is CASSPDGLAANTGELFF. This rearrangement joins TRBV11-2 to TRBJ2-2; TCRdb selects TRBD2, and the lack of DNA leaves this call unchecked. CDR1 is SGHAT, CDR2 FQNNGV, per germline. The CDR3 is 17 residues long.

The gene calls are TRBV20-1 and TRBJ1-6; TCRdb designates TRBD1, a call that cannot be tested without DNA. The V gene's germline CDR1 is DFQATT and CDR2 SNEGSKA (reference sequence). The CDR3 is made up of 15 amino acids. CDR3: CSARGEGGGWSPLHF.

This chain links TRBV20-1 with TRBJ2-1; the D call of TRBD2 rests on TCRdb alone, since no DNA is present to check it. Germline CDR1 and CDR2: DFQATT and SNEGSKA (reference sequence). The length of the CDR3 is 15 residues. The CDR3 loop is CSAPNSGRAINEQFF.

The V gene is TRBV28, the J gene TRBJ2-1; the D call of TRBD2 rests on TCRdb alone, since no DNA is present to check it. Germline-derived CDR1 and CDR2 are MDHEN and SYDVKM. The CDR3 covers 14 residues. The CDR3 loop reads CASIGNSGTNEQFF. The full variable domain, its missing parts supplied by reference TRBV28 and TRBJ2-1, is DVKVTQSSRYLVKRTGEKVFLECVQDMDHENMFWYRQDPGLGLRLIYFSYDVKMKEKGDIPEGYSVSREKKERFSLILESASTNQTSMYLCASIGNSGTNEQFFGPGTRLTVL.

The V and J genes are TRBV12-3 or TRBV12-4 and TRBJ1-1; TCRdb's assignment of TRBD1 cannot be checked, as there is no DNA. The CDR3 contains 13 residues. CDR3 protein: CASRDRDYTEAFF.

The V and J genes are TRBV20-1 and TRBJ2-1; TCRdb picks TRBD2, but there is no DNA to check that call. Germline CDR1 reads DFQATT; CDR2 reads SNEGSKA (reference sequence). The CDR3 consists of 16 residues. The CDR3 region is CSATPLGRGAYNEQFF.

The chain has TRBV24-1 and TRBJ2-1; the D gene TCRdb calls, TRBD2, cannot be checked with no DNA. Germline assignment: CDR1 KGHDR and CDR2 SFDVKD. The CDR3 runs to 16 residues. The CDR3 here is CATSDLALAGDVEQFF.

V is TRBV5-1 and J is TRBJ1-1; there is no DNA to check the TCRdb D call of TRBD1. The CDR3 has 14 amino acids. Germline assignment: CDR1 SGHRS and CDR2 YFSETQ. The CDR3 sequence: CASSAGDLNTEAFF.

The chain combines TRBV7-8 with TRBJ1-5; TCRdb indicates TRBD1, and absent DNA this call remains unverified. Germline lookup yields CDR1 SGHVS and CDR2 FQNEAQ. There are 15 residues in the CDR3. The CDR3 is CASSIGTGGNQPQHF.

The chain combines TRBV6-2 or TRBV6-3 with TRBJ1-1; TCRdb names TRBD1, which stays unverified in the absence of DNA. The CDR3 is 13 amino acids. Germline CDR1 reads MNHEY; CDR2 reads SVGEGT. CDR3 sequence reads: CASRHQGETEAFF.

This CDR3 reads CSVAAAHNEQFF. This chain uses TRBV29-1 with TRBJ2-1. This CDR3 spans 12 amino acids. Germline CDR1 reads SQVTM; CDR2 reads ANQGSEA.

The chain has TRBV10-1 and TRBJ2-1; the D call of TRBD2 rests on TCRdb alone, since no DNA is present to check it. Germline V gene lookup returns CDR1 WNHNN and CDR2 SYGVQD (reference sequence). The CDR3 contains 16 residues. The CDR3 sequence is CASSESGSVPYNEQFF.

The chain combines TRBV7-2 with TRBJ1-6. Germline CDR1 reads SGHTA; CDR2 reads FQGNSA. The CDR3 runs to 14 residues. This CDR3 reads CASSLMGSNSPLHF.